This TCR beta chain was sequenced in a study of glioma-infiltrating T cells after dendritic cell vaccination (dated by TCRdb to 2015 to 2016). Background on the whole study: The cohort included some 15 glioblastoma patients drawn from Phase I and II dendritic cell vaccination trials, of whom 9 were newly diagnosed and 6 had recurrent disease. Tumor-infiltrating lymphocyte content was quantified and tumor and blood repertoires were compared in dendritic cell-vaccinated glioblastoma patients by deep sequencing of TCR beta CDR3 regions. Survival after dendritic cell vaccination was correlated with TCR sequencing metrics, including TIL content and tumor-blood repertoire overlap. To make the vaccine, monocyte-derived dendritic cells were cultured for 7 to 8 days with IL-4 and GM-CSF and then pulsed overnight with autologous tumor lysate. Between about 2003 and 2012, patients were given autologous tumor lysate-pulsed dendritic cell vaccination. Three intradermal dendritic cell vaccine injections were administered to patients at biweekly intervals in the arm below the axilla.

CDR1 SGHTA and CDR2 FQGNSA were looked up in the germline V gene. The CDR3 measures 16 amino acids from cysteine to phenylalanine. Just CDR3 DNA is preserved here, 48 bases in frame from base 1. For this chain, trimming is 0 bases at the V end and 1 base at the J end, and the number of junction bases without a gene match is 1. Using the immunoSEQ assay, TCRB CDR3 regions were amplified from 1.5 to 2 micrograms of genomic DNA, or from all available DNA when less than that was on hand. For multiplex PCR, 60 forward primers for TCR V beta segments and 13 reverse primers for J beta segments were used. To estimate the number of reads per starting template, synthetic control templates were added to each sample at limiting dilution. Sequencing produced 87 bp reads on the Illumina HiSeq System. The source study handled its data this way. To remove PCR and sequencing errors, closely related sequences were merged with a nearest neighbor algorithm. TCR overlap was measured as the percentage of unique tumor TCR beta sequences also present in the same patient's peripheral blood. TCRdb's version of the immuneACCESS table is confined to in-frame rearrangements and falls short of the full clone set. An unresolved V gene accounts for under half of the shortfall where checked; the remainder is of unknown origin. The V and J calls and the clone size are those of that table, but D and trimming were determined from the DNA. The sample table contains around 100,000 clones; only one count was recorded for roughly four fifths of them. 6% to 7.5% of the sample goes to the ten largest clones.

General study outcomes and caveats: TCR clonality showed no direct relationship with survival, which suggests that a diverse polyclonal response may be important. The cohort was small and heterogeneous, and full blood and tumor sets were available for few patients, with initial-recurrent tumor pairs available for even fewer patients. After dendritic cell vaccination, a higher estimated pretreatment TIL content predicted longer time to progression and overall survival. The three-group TCR overlap response model was described as speculative and requiring prospective validation.

On this clone itself: No antigen is known for it. Base qualities are missing; no much larger clone stands one base away.

Taken with the paper, the label for time point translates to: after dendritic cell vaccination, including at tumor progression/relapse. Selection of patients required sufficient residual fresh-frozen tumor tissue and over two years of available survival data. None of the glioblastoma patients carried an isocitrate dehydrogenase mutation, although molecular status otherwise varied. PBMC were collected before vaccination, two weeks after the third vaccination, and at tumor progression if progression occurred. Genomic DNA was extracted with the Qiagen DNeasy Blood extraction Kit. This receptor was taken from a human donor with glioblastoma. Sequenced material: blood, taken after dendritic cell vaccination. This chain joins TRBV7-2 to TRBJ2-2; a stretch of 8 junction bases matches TRBD1. The DNA sequence is TGTGCCAGCAGCTTAGCCGGGACAGGGAACACCGGGGAGCTGTTTTTT. Protein translation: CASSLAGTGNTGELFF.